Below, one T cell receptor (beta chain) is given with its context. These data belong to a study of CD8+CD57+ T cells in acquired aplastic anemia. Investigators profiled TCR beta VDJ and CDR3 from genomic DNA template. Via MiXCR, TCRdb re-called the reads, giving one row per CDR3 protein. The data hold under 200,000 distinct CDR3 sequences, with around 60% observed a single time. The junction had 7 bases not matched to a gene; V was cut back by 6 bases and J by 7 bases. From germline, CDR1 is LNHDA and CDR2 SQIVND (reference sequence). The CDR3 is 14 amino acids. The rearrangement links TRBV19 to TRBJ2-2; 8 nucleotides align to TRBD1. The sample taken for sequencing was sorted CD4+, CD8+, or CD8+CD57+ T cells (not recorded which) from PBMCs. This clonotype originated in a human donor in good health. The CDR3 bases are TGTGCCAGTAGAACAGGGGGTAGTATCGGGGAGCTGTTTTTT. Amino acids: CASRTGGSIGELFF. The full variable domain, with the rest looked up from reference TRBV19 and TRBJ2-2, is DGGITQSPKYLFRKEGQNVTLSCEQNLNHDAMYWYRQDPGQGLRLIYYSQIVNDFQKGDIAEGYSVSREKKESFPLTVTSAQKNPTAFYLCASRTGGSIGELFFGEGSRLTVL.